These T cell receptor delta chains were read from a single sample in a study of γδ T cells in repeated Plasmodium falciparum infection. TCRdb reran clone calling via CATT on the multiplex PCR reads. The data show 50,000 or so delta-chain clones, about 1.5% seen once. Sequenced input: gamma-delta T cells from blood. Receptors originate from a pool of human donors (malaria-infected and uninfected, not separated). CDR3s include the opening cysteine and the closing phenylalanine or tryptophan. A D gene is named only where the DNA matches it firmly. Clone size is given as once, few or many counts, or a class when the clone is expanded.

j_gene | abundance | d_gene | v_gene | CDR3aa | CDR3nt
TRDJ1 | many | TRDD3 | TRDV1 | CALGGGFLTLNWGIPGYTDKLIF | TGTGCTCTTGGGGGAGGCTTCCTTACACTTAACTGGGGGATACCCGGGTACACCGATAAACTCATCTTT
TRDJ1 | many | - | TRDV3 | CAFKCLLIQTDKLIF | TGTGCCTTTAAGTGCCTACTCATCCAAACCGATAAACTCATCTTT
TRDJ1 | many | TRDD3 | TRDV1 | CALGGLSSNWGILVRVTDKLIF | TGTGCTCTTGGGGGCCTTAGTTCCAATTGGGGGATACTGGTCCGAGTCACCGATAAACTCATCTTT
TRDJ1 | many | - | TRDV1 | CALGELDRPPGYTDKLIF | TGTGCTCTTGGGGAACTCGATCGTCCTCCGGGTTACACCGATAAACTCATCTTT
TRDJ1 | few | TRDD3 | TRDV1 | CALGELGVLPYWGVRIDKLIF | TGTGCTCTTGGGGAACTAGGCGTCCTGCCGTACTGGGGAGTAAGAATCGATAAACTCATCTTT
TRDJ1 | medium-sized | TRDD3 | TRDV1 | CALGEPSSLGVHHTDKLIF | TGTGCTCTTGGGGAGCCTAGTAGTCTGGGGGTCCACCACACCGATAAACTCATCTTT
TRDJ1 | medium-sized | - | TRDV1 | CALGAPRAGLGYTDKLIF | TGTGCTCTTGGGGCACCTAGGGCTGGTTTGGGGTACACCGATAAACTCATCTTT
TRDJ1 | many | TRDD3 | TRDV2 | CACDGVTGGYEGDSDKLIF | TGTGCCTGTGACGGGGTCACTGGGGGATACGAAGGGGACAGCGATAAACTCATCTTT
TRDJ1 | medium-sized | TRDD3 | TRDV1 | CALGAWNFYDPPDWGTDKLIF | TGTGCTCTTGGGGCCTGGAATTTCTACGACCCTCCTGACTGGGGGACCGATAAACTCATCTTT
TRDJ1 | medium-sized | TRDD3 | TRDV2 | CACDAMPTGDRIMGEKLIF | TGTGCCTGTGACGCCATGCCTACTGGGGACCGAATAATGGGGGAGAAACTCATCTTT
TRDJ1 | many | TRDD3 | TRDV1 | CALGDRPPYWGTYHEGLIF | TGTGCTCTTGGGGATAGACCCCCTTACTGGGGGACCTACCACGAAGGACTCATCTTT
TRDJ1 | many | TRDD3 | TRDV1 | CALETLLRGIRYDKPIF | TGTGCTCTTGAGACTCTCCTACGGGGGATACGATACGATAAACCCATCTTT
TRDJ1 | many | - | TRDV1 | CALGERSNSYFKTNGQLLGNTDKLIF | TGTGCTCTTGGGGAACGATCGAATTCCTACTTTAAAACAAATGGGCAATTACTGGGGAACACCGATAAACTCATCTTT
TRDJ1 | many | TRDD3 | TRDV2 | CACDTLVDVLGDTGPKLIF | TGTGCCTGTGACACCCTGGTGGACGTACTGGGGGATACCGGTCCCAAACTCATCTTT
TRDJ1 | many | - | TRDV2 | CACDLVPLKSGSDDKLIF | TGTGCCTGTGACCTGGTACCCCTTAAGTCGGGATCTGACGATAAACTCATCTTT
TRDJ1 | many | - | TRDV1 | CALGNLPTVYWGPNLGGLFPNSRGPYTDKLIF | TGTGCTCTTGGGAACCTTCCTACGGTTTACTGGGGGCCAAACCTTGGGGGACTGTTCCCTAATTCTAGAGGCCCGTACACCGATAAACTCATCTTT
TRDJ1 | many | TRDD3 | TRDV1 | CALGDPHPFRQLGDREKTDKLIF | TGTGCTCTTGGGGACCCTCACCCCTTCCGCCAACTGGGGGATAGGGAGAAAACCGATAAACTCATCTTT
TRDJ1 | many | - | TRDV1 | CALGDPIPGTDKLIF | TGTGCTCTTGGGGATCCAATTCCCGGCACCGATAAACTCATCTTT
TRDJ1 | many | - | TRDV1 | CALGTDLPTFTGVATAGLIF | TGTGCTCTTGGGACTGATCTTCCTACTTTTACTGGGGTTGCCACCGCAGGACTCATCTTT
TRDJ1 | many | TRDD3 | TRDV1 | CALGESPLGDIGKLIF | TGTGCTCTTGGGGAAAGTCCCCTGGGGGATATAGGGAAACTCATCTTT
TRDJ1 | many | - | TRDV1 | CALGEQRLGDKLIF | TGTGCTCTTGGGGAACAACGGCTGGGGGATAAACTCATCTTT
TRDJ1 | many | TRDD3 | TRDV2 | CACDTVLLGDSDPDTDKLIF | TGTGCCTGTGACACGGTCTTACTGGGGGATAGCGACCCGGACACCGATAAACTCATCTTT
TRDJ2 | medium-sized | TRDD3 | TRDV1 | CALGELLADWGRSPLTAQLFF | TGTGCTCTTGGGGAACTCCTTGCCGACTGGGGGAGATCCCCTTTGACAGCACAACTCTTCTTT
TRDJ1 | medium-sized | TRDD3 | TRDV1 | CALGTTKRGYANHTDKLIF | TGTGCTCTTGGGACTACCAAGCGGGGATACGCCAATCACACCGATAAACTCATCTTT
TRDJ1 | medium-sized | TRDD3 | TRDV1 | CALGEMNTGGYAARYTDKLIF | TGTGCTCTTGGGGAAATGAACACCGGGGGATACGCAGCAAGGTACACCGATAAACTCATCTTT
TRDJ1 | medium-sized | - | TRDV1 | CALGEPPDSTGTRPILADKLIF | TGTGCTCTTGGGGAACCCCCGGATTCCACGGGGACTAGGCCGATTTTGGCCGATAAACTCATCTTT